One TCR beta chain is described in this entry. The antigen remains unidentified. PCR was performed using 60 Vbeta and 13 Jbeta primers. TCRdb keeps only in-frame clones here, not all; method: immunoSEQ multiplex PCR. The sample holds just over 200,000 clones; roughly 70% are singletons and the top ten take about 2.8%. The data originate from a study of cytomegalovirus exposure and HLA in healthy donors. General study findings and limits: There were reportedly fewer N-insertions in an Asian-associated ancestry cluster than the roughly 670-donor mean, in a later analysis. Beyond CMV serostatus, there was no information to go on about immune exposure.

The ends were cut back, 6 bases at V and 9 bases at J, with 15 bases in the middle. CDR1 is MNHEY, CDR2 SVGAGI, per germline. This CDR3 comprises 13 residues. V is TRBV6-5 and J is TRBJ1-5, with a weak D call TRBD1 (5 bases). The clonotype was recovered from a man aged 35 to 55 in good health and CMV-seropositive. Material for sequencing was PBMCs. CDR3 bases: TGTGCCAGCAGCCCGGACGGGAGGGGGCCCCAGCATTTT. Residues: CASSPDGRGPQHF.